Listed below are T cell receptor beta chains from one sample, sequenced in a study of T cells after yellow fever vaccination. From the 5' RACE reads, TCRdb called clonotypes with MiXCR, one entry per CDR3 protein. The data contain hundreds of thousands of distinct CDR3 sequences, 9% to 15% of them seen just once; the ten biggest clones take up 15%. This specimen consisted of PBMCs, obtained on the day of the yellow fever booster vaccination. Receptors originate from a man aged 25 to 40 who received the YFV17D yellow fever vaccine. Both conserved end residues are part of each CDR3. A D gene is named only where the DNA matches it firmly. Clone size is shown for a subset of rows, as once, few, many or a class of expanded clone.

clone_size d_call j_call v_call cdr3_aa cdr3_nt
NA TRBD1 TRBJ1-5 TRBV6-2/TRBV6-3 CASRISGGSNQPQHF TGTGCCAGCAGGATTTCAGGGGGAAGCAATCAGCCCCAGCATTTT
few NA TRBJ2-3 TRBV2 CASSAGDGRTDTQYF TGTGCCAGCAGTGCCGGGGACGGCCGCACAGATACGCAGTATTTT
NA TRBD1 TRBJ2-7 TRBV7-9 CAGMETGSSYEQYF TGTGCCGGGATGGAGACAGGGTCGTCCTACGAGCAGTACTTC
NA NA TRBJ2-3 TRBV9 CASSANTGYGTDTQYF TGTGCCAGCAGCGCGAACACAGGCTACGGGACAGATACGCAGTATTTT
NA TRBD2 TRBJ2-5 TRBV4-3 CASSQFLAGLIETQYF TGCGCCAGCAGCCAATTCCTAGCGGGATTGATTGAGACCCAGTACTTC
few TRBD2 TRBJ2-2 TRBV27 CASSPRAGGTWELFF TGTGCCAGCAGTCCCCGGGCGGGAGGGACTTGGGAGCTGTTTTTT
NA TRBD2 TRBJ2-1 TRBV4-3 CASSQERGGTSHYLREQFF TGCGCCAGCAGCCAAGAAAGGGGCGGGACTAGCCACTATCTGCGAGAGCAGTTCTTC
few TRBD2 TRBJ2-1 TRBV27 CASNAGASYNEQFF TGTGCCAGCAATGCGGGAGCCTCCTACAATGAGCAGTTCTTC
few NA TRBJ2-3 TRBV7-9 CASSGHGRDTQYF TGTGCCAGCAGCGGCCATGGGCGGGATACGCAGTATTTT
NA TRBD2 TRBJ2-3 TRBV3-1 CASSPQLAGGPGTDTQYF TGTGCCAGCAGCCCACAACTAGCGGGAGGCCCTGGCACAGATACGCAGTATTTT
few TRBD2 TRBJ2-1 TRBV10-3 CAISSGLAGYNEQFF TGTGCCATCAGTTCCGGACTAGCGGGATACAATGAGCAGTTCTTC
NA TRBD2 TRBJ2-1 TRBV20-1 CSAPGLAGASYNEQFF TGCAGTGCCCCCGGACTAGCGGGAGCGTCCTACAATGAGCAGTTCTTC
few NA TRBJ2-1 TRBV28 CASKGGPPSNEQFF TGTGCCAGCAAGGGCGGACCCCCGTCCAATGAGCAGTTCTTC
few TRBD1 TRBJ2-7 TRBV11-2 CASRLKGTGRYEQYF TGTGCCAGCAGATTAAAAGGGACAGGGCGCTACGAGCAGTACTTC
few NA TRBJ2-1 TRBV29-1 CSGYYNEQFF TGCAGCGGTTACTACAATGAGCAGTTCTTC
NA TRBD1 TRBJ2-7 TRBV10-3 CATHWDSSYEQYF TGTGCCACGCATTGGGACAGCTCCTACGAGCAGTACTTC
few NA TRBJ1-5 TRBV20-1 CSARAGVSQPQHF TGCAGTGCTAGAGCAGGGGTTTCTCAGCCCCAGCATTTT
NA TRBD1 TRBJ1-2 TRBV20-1 CSVSEGQRRYGYTF TGCAGTGTTAGCGAGGGACAGCGACGCTATGGCTACACCTTC
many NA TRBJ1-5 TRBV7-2 CASSLALGGGQPQHF TGTGCCAGCAGCTTAGCTCTCGGGGGAGGTCAGCCCCAGCATTTT
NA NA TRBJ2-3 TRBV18 CASSPSPSVTDTQYF TGTGCCAGCTCACCATCCCCTAGTGTTACAGATACGCAGTATTTT
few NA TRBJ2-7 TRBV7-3 CASSQNPNYEQYF TGTGCCAGCAGCCAAAACCCCAACTACGAGCAGTACTTC
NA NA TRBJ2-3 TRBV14 CASSQDDLPDTQYF TGTGCCAGCAGCCAAGATGACTTACCCGATACGCAGTATTTT
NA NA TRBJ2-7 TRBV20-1 CSAHRNRAHEQYF TGCAGTGCCCACAGGAATAGAGCCCACGAGCAGTACTTC
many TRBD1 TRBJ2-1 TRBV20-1 CSATRGYNEQFF TGCAGTGCTACCAGGGGGTACAATGAGCAGTTCTTC
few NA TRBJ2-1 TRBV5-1 CASSLLSLNEQFF TGCGCCAGCAGCTTGTTGTCGCTCAATGAGCAGTTCTTC
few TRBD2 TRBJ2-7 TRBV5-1 CASSFSGTSGRPPYEQYF TGCGCCAGCAGCTTTTCCGGGACTAGCGGGAGGCCTCCATACGAGCAGTACTTC
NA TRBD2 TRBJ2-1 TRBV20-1 CSAEGLAAYNEQFF TGCAGTGCAGAGGGACTAGCGGCCTACAATGAGCAGTTCTTC
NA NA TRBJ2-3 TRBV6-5 CASTAVDTQYF TGTGCCAGCACGGCGGTCGATACGCAGTATTTT
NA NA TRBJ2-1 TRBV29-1 CSVDEGTDEQFF TGCAGCGTTGACGAGGGGACGGATGAGCAGTTCTTC
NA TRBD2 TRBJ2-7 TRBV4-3 CASSLERGTEAYEQYF TGCGCCAGCAGCCTCGAGCGGGGGACGGAAGCCTACGAGCAGTACTTC
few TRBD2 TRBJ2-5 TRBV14 CASSQGRLAGETQYF TGTGCCAGCAGCCAGGGAAGACTAGCCGGGGAGACCCAGTACTTC
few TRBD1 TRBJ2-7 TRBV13 CASSSGGDRGNYEQYF TGTGCCAGCAGCTCCGGGGGGGACAGGGGAAACTACGAGCAGTACTTC
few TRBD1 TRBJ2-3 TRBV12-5 CASASGTGENTQYF TGTGCTAGTGCTTCCGGGACAGGGGAAAATACGCAGTATTTT
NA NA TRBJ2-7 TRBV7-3 CASSLFGGEQYF TGTGCCAGCAGCTTATTTGGGGGGGAGCAGTACTTC
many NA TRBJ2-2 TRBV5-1 CASSLAQTTGELFF TGCGCCAGCAGCTTGGCGCAGACCACCGGGGAGCTGTTTTTT
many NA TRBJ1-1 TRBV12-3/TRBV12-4 CASSFLDSEAFF TGTGCCAGCAGTTTTTTGGACAGTGAAGCTTTCTTT
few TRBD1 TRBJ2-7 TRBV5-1 CASSLEGTDSYEQYF TGCGCCAGCAGCTTGGAGGGGACAGACTCCTACGAGCAGTACTTC
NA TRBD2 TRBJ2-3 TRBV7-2 CASSLETSGRDTQYF TGTGCCAGCAGCCTAGAGACTAGCGGGAGGGATACGCAGTATTTT
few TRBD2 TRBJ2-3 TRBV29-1 CSAGGWARATSGTSTTDTQYF TGCAGCGCCGGGGGGTGGGCCAGGGCGACCTCCGGGACTAGCACCACAGATACGCAGTATTTT
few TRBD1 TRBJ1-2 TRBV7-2 CASSLMQGAEGYTF TGTGCCAGCAGCTTAATGCAGGGGGCGGAAGGCTACACCTTC
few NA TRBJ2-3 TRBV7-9 CASSLEGRMRNTQYF TGTGCCAGCAGCTTAGAAGGCAGGATGAGGAATACGCAGTATTTT
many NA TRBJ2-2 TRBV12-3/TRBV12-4 CASSPNANTGELFF TGTGCCAGCAGCCCTAACGCGAACACCGGGGAGCTGTTTTTT
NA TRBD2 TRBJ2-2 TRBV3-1 CASSLAGWGELFF TGTGCCAGCAGCCTAGCGGGTTGGGGGGAGCTGTTTTTT
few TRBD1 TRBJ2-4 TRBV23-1 CASSPDRVAKNIQYF TGCGCCAGCAGTCCCGACAGGGTAGCCAAAAACATTCAGTACTTC
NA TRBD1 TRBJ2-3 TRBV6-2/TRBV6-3 CATYPGQKFSSTDTQYF TGTGCCACCTACCCGGGACAGAAGTTCTCTAGCACAGATACGCAGTATTTT
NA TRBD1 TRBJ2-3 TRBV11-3 CASSPSRDRGRDTQYF TGTGCCAGCAGCCCCTCCCGGGACAGGGGACGAGATACGCAGTATTTT
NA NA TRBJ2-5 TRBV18 CASSPPVTHSQETQYF TGTGCCAGCTCACCACCGGTAACACACTCTCAAGAGACCCAGTACTTC
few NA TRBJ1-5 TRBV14 CASSQGFYQPQHF TGTGCCAGCAGCCAAGGGTTTTATCAGCCCCAGCATTTT
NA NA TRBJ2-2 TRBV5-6 CVSSLEGDITRELFF TGTGTCAGCAGCTTGGAGGGGGACATAACCCGGGAGCTGTTTTTT
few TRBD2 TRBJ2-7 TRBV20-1 CSAVAGASYEQYF TGCAGTGCTGTAGCGGGAGCCAGCTACGAGCAGTACTTC
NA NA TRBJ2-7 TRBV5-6 CASSWPGGGVHEQYF TGTGCCAGCAGCTGGCCGGGAGGGGGCGTCCACGAGCAGTACTTC